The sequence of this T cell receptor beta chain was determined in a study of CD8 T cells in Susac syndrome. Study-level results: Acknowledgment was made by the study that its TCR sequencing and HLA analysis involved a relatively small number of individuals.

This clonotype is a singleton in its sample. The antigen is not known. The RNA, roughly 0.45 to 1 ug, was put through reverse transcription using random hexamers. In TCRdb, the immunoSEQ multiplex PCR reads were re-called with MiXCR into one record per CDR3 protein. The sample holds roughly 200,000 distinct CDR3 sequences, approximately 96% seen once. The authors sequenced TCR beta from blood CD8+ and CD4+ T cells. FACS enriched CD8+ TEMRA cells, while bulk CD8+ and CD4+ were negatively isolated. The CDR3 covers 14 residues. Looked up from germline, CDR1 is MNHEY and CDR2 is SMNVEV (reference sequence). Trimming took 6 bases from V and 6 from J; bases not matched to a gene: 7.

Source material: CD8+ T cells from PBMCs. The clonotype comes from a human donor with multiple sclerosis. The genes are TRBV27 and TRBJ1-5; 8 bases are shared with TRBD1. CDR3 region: CASSPSGGLQPQHF. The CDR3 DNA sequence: TGTGCCAGCAGCCCTTCAGGGGGCCTTCAGCCCCAGCATTTT.